This T cell receptor beta chain emerged from a study of monozygotic twins with inflammatory bowel disease. Remarks on this clonotype: No antigen is known for it.

Whole-study findings and limits: Subtypes among T cells remained indistinguishable.

This CDR3 is 20 amino acids long. Germline values: CDR1 SGHRS, CDR2 YFSETQ. Around 4,000 ng of total RNA went into each TCR library. Reanalyzing the 5' RACE reads, TCRdb keeps one entry per CDR3 protein, without DNA. Here the sample table reports more than 350,000 distinct CDR3 sequences. T cells were not sorted, and total RNA was isolated straight from whole blood. The J gene is TRBJ1-4, the V gene TRBV5-1; TCRdb lists TRBD1, though no DNA is available to test this call. The sequenced sample consisted of blood. This receptor was identified in a human donor with ulcerative colitis or Crohn's disease, or a healthy co-twin of an affected twin (not recorded which). This CDR3 reads CASSLGENLIPFLTNEKLFF.